A selection of T cell receptor beta chains follows, all from one sample in a study of cytomegalovirus exposure and HLA in healthy donors. Sequencing used immunoSEQ multiplex PCR; TCRdb keeps in-frame clones, though not all of them. The profile shows 170,000 or so clones, roughly 83% of them singletons. The specimen sequenced was PBMCs. Receptors were obtained from a boy aged 2 to 9 in good health and CMV-seronegative. The CDR3 runs from the conserved cysteine through the conserved F or W.

V gene	J gene	CDR3 protein
TRBV4-1	TRBJ2-3	CASSQGIADTQYF
TRBV2	TRBJ2-2	CASSDSDTITGELFF
TRBV11-2	TRBJ2-7	CASSLVRGLYF
TRBV28	TRBJ2-2	CASTHGGLAGYTGELFF
TRBV4-1	TRBJ2-7	CASSQVGRGPSYEQYF
TRBV6-6	TRBJ1-3	CASSPPNGNTIYF
TRBV7-9	TRBJ1-2	CASSSTPGHPYGYTF
TRBV19	TRBJ2-1	CASSVGSGMDEQFF
TRBV7-8	TRBJ1-5	CASSLEPRDRSYSNQPQHF
TRBV10-1	TRBJ2-7	CASGSSSYEQYF
TRBV5-6	TRBJ1-3	CASSPLTGTGNTIYF
TRBV27	TRBJ2-1	CASSGGTSGYNEQFF
TRBV18	TRBJ1-2	CASSRDSEADVGYTF
TRBV6-6	TRBJ2-7	CASSTPSGTRGEQYF
TRBV5-8	TRBJ1-2	CASSLATAYGYTF
TRBV27	TRBJ2-3	CASSLSLAGGPADTQYF